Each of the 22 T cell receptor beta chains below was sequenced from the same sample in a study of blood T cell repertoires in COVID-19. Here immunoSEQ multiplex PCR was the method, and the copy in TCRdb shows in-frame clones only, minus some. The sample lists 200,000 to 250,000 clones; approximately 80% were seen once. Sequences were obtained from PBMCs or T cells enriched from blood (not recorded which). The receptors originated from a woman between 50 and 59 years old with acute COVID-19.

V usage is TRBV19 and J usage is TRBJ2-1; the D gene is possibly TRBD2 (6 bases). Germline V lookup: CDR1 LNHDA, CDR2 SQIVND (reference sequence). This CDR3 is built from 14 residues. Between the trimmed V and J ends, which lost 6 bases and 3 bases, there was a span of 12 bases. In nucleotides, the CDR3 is TGTGCCAGTAGGGCGGGGCAATACTACAATGAGCAGTTCTTC. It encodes CASRAGQYYNEQFF.

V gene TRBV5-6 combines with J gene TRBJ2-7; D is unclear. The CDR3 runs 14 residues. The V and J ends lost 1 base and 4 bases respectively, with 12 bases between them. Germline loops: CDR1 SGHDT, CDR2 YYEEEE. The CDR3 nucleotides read TGTGCCAGCAGCTTGTATCAACCCGGGTACGAGCAGTACTTC. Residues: CASSLYQPGYEQYF.

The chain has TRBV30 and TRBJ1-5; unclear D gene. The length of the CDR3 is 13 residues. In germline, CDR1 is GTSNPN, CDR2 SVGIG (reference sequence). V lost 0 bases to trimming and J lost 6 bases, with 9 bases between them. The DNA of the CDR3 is TGTGCCTGGAGTGTAAACGGTTTTCAGCCCCAGCATTTT. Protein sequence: CAWSVNGFQPQHF.

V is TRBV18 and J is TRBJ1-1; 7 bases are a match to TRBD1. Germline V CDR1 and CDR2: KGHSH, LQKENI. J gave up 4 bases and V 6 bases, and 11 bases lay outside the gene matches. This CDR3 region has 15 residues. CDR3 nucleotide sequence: TGTGCCAGCTCTCGGGGGAGAGGGGGCGGCACTGAAGCTTTCTTT. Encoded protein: CASSRGRGGGTEAFF.

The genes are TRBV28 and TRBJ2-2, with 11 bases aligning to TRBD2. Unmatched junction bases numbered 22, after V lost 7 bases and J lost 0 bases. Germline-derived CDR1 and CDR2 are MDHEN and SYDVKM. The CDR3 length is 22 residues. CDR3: CASTLFGVGLADKYSNTGELFF. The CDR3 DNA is TGTGCCAGCACCCTATTCGGAGTGGGACTAGCGGACAAATATTCGAACACCGGGGAGCTGTTTTTT.

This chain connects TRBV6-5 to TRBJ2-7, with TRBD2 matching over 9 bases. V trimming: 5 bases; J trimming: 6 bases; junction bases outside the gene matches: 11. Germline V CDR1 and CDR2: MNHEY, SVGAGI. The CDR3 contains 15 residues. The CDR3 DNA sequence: TGTGCCAGCAGTATTAGGGGGACTAGCAAGACCGAGCAGTACTTC. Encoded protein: CASSIRGTSKTEQYF.

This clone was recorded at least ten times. This chain's CDR3 is CASSLLGTGGQPQHF. DNA of the CDR3: TGTGCCAGCAGTTTATTGGGGACAGGGGGACAGCCCCAGCATTTT. V gene TRBV28 combines with J gene TRBJ1-5; 11 nucleotides match TRBD1. After removal of 1 base from V and 7 bases from J, the junction contained 3 bases not matched to a gene. Germline lookup yields CDR1 MDHEN and CDR2 SYDVKM. The CDR3 contains 15 residues.

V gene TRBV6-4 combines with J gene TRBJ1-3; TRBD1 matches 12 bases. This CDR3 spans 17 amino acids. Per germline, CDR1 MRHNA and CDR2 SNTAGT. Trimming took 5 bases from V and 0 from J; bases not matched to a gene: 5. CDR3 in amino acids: CASSPGTGGISGNTIYF. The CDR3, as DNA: TGTGCCAGCAGTCCCGGGACAGGGGGCATCTCTGGAAACACCATATATTTT.

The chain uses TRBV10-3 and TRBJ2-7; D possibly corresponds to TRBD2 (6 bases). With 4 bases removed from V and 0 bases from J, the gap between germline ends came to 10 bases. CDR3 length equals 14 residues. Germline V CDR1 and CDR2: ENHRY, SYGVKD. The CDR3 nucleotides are TGTGCCATCAGTGCCGGGACTTCCTCCTACGAGCAGTACTTC. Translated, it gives CAISAGTSSYEQYF.

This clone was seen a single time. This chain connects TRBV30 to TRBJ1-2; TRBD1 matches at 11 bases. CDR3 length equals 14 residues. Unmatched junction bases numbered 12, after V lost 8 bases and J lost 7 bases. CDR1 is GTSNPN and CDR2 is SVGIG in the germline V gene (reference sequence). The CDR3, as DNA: TGTGCCCGGGCTCGGGGGACAGGGGGGCTTGGCTACACCTTC. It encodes CARARGTGGLGYTF.

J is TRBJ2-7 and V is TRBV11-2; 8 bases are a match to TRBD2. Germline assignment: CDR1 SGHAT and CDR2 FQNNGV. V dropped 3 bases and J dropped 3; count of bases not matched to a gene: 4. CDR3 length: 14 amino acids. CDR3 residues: CASSFGGANYEQYF. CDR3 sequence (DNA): TGTGCCAGCAGCTTCGGGGGGGCTAACTACGAGCAGTACTTC.

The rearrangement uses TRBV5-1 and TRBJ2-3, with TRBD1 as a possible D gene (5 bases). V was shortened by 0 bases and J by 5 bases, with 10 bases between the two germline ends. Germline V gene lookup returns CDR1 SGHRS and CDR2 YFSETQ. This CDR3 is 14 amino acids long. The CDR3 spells CASSLEAQGDTQYF. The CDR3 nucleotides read TGCGCCAGCAGCTTGGAAGCCCAGGGAGATACGCAGTATTTT.

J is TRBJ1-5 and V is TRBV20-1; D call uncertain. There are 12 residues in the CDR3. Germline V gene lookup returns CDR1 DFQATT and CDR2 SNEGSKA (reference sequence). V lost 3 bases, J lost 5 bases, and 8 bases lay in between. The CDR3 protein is CSASEADQPQHF. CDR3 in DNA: TGCAGTGCTAGTGAGGCGGATCAGCCCCAGCATTTT.

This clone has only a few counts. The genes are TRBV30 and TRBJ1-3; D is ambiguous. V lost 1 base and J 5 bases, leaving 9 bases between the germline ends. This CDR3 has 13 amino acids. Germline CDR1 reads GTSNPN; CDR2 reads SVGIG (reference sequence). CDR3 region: CAWSEAPRNTIYF. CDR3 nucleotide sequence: TGTGCCTGGAGTGAAGCCCCAAGAAACACCATATATTTT.

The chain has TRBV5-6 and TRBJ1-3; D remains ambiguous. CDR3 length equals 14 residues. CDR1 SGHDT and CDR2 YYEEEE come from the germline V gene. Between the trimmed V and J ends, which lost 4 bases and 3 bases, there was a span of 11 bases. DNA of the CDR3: TGTGCCAGCAGCCGGTCCGCCGGTGGAAACACCATATATTTT. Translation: CASSRSAGGNTIYF.

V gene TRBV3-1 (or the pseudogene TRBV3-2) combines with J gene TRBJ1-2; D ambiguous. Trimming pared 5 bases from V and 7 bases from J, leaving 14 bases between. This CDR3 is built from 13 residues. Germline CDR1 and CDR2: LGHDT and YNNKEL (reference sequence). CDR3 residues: CASSAFQAGGYTF. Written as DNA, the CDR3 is TGTGCCAGCAGCGCCTTCCAGGCGGGTGGCTACACCTTC.

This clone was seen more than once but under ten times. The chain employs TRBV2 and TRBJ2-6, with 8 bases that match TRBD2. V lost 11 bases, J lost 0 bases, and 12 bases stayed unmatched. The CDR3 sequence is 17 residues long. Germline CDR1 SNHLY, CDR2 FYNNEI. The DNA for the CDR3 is TGTGCCGGGAGGACTAGCCTAATACGCTCTGGGGCCAACGTCCTGACTTTC. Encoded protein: CAGRTSLIRSGANVLTF.

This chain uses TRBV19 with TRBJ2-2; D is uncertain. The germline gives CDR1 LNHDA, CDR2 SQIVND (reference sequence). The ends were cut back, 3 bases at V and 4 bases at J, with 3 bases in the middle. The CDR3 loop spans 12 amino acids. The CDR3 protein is CASSIGTGELFF. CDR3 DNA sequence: TGTGCCAGTAGTATCGGCACCGGGGAGCTGTTTTTT.

The CDR3 is CAISDIRTGPSQPQHF. The CDR3 coding sequence is TGTGCCATCAGTGATATCCGGACAGGACCAAGTCAGCCCCAGCATTTT. The V gene is TRBV10-3, the J gene TRBJ1-5; 7 bases align to TRBD1. The CDR3 sequence is 16 residues long. Germline V CDR1 and CDR2: ENHRY, SYGVKD. With 3 bases clipped from V and 6 bases from J, the junction kept 11 bases outside the gene matches.

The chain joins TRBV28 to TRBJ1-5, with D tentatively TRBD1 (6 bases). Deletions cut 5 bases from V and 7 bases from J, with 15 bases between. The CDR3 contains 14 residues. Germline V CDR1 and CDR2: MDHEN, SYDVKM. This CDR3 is CASSVHRAGQPQHF. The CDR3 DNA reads TGTGCCAGCAGTGTCCACAGGGCCGGGCAGCCCCAGCATTTT.

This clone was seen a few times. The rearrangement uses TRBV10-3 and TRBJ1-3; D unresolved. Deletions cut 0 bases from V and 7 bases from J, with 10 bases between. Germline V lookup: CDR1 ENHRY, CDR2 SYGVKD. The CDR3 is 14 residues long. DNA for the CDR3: TGTGCCATCAGTGAGTCGCGTAGTGTGAACACCATATATTTT. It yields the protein CAISESRSVNTIYF.

The CDR3 protein is CASILTGGAVTEAFF. Here the CDR3 DNA reads TGTGCCAGTATCCTAACAGGGGGCGCGGTCACTGAAGCTTTCTTT. The rearrangement joins TRBV19 to TRBJ1-1; 9 bases align to TRBD1. Trimming at V came to 7 bases and at J to 4 bases, leaving 10 bases not matched to a gene. In germline, CDR1 is LNHDA, CDR2 SQIVND (reference sequence). The CDR3 loop spans 15 amino acids. The whole variable domain, filled in from reference TRBV19 and TRBJ1-1, reads DGGITQSPKYLFRKEGQNVTLSCEQNLNHDAMYWYRQDPGQGLRLIYYSQIVNDFQKGDIAEGYSVSREKKESFPLTVTSAQKNPTAFYLCASILTGGAVTEAFFGQGTRLTVV.